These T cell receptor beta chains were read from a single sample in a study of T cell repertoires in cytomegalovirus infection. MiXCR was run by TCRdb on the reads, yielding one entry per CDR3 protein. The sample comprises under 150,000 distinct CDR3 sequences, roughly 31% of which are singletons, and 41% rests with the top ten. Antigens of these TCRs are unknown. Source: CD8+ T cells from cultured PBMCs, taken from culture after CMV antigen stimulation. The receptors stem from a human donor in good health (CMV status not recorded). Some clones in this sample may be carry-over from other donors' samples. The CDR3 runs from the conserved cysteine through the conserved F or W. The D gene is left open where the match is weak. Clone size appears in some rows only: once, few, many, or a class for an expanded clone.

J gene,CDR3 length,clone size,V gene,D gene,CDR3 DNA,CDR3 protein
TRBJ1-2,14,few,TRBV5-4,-,TGTGCCAGCAGAGCCGGGACGGAGAACTATGGCTACACCTTC,CASRAGTENYGYTF
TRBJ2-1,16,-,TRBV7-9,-,TGTGCCAGCAGCTTAGCGCTAGGGGGCTCCTACAATGAGCAGTTCTTC,CASSLALGGSYNEQFF
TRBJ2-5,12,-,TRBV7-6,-,TGTGCCAGCAGCTTAGAATTACGGTCCCAGTACTTC,CASSLELRSQYF
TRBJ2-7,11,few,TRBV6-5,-,TGTGCCAGCAGTTACGGTGGCGAGCAGTACTTC,CASSYGGEQYF
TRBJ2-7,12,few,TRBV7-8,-,TGTGCCAGCAGCTTAGGCCTGGACGAGCAGTACTTC,CASSLGLDEQYF
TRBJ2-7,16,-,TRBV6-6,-,TGTGCCAGCCACTGGGATACTTTACAGGGCCCCTACGAGCAGTACTTC,CASHWDTLQGPYEQYF
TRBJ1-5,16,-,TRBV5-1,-,TGCGCCAGCAGCTTGAGATGGGTAATCAGCAATCAGCCCCAGCATTTT,CASSLRWVISNQPQHF
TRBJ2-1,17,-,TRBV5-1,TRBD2,TGCGCCAGCAGCTTGTCCGGACTAGCGGGGGGGTACAATGAGCAGTTCTTC,CASSLSGLAGGYNEQFF
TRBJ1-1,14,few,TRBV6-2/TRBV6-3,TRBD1,TGTGCCAGCACCACGACAGGGAAACTCGCTGAAGCTTTCTTT,CASTTTGKLAEAFF
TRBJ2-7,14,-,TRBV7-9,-,TGTGCCAGCAGCTTAGGTGTGAGATCCTACGAGCAGTACTTC,CASSLGVRSYEQYF
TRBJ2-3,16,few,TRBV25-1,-,TGTGCCAGCAGTGAATTGTTCCTCACCCTCACAGATACGCAGTATTTT,CASSELFLTLTDTQYF
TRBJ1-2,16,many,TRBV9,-,TGTGCCAGCAGCCCCTGGTCCGCGAACTCTAACTATGGCTACACCTTC,CASSPWSANSNYGYTF
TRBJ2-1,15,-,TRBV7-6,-,TGTGCCAGCAGCTCCTCCGGGACTCTCACGAATGAGCAGTTCTTC,CASSSSGTLTNEQFF
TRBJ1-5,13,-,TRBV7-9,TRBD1,TGTGCCACTACCACAGGGGGCGATCAGCCCCAGCATTTT,CATTTGGDQPQHF
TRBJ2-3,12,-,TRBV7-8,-,TGTGCCAGCAGCTTCCGGGACCCCACCCAGTATTTT,CASSFRDPTQYF
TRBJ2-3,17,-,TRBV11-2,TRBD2,TGTGCCAGCAGCTTCCCCACTAGCGGGGTTTTTACAGATACGCAGTATTTT,CASSFPTSGVFTDTQYF
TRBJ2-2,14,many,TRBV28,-,TGTGCCAGCAGAGGGGACCCGGGTACCGGGGAGCTGTTTTTT,CASRGDPGTGELFF
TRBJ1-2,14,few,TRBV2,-,TGTGCCAGCAGTGCGCTGGGGACTAACTATGGCTACACCTTC,CASSALGTNYGYTF
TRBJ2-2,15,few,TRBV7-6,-,TGTGCCAGCAGCTTAGGCGGGGAAGGGAACGGGGAGCTGTTTTTT,CASSLGGEGNGELFF
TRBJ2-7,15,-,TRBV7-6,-,TGTGCCAGCAGCTTCCCCATGAAGGGAACCTACGAGCAGTACTTC,CASSFPMKGTYEQYF
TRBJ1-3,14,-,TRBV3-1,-,TGTGCCAGCAGCCTAGGGGGTACTGTGAACACCATATATTTT,CASSLGGTVNTIYF
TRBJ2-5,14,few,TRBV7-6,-,TGTGCCAGCAGCTTAAGGCCGGGAAGCGAGACCCAGTACTTC,CASSLRPGSETQYF
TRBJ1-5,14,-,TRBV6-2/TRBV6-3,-,TGTGCCAGCAGTCCTCTCTCGGAGGGCCAGCCCCAGCATTTT,CASSPLSEGQPQHF
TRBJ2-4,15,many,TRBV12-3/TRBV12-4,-,TGTGCCAGCACCGAGAGGCAGGTGAATCCCCCTATTCAGTACTTC,CASTERQVNPPIQYF
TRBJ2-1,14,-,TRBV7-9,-,TGTGCCAGCAGCTCAGGAGTCTCCTACAATGAGCAGTTCTTC,CASSSGVSYNEQFF
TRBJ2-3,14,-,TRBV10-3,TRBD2,TGTGCCATCAGCTCTAGCGGGGGTACAGATACGCAGTATTTT,CAISSSGGTDTQYF
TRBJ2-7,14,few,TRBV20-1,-,TGCAGTGCTTCCCGGGGCAGGGAGCCCTACGAGCAGTACTTC,CSASRGREPYEQYF
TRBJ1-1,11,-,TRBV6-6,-,TGTGCCAGCAGTAATACGGGTGAAGCTTTCTTT,CASSNTGEAFF
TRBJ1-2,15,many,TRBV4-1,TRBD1,TGCGCCAGCAGCCAACCTCTGGACAGGGGGATTGGCTACACCTTC,CASSQPLDRGIGYTF
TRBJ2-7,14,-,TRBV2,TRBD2,TGTGCCAGCAGTGAGACTAGCGGGGAGTACGAGCAGTACTTC,CASSETSGEYEQYF
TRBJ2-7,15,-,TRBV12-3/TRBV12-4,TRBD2,TGTGCCAGCAGTTTTGGGAGCGGGGGCGGCTACGAGCAGTACTTC,CASSFGSGGGYEQYF